The 7 T cell receptor beta chains given below trace back to one sample, sequenced in a study of response to subunit inactivated influenza vaccine. Each CDR3 protein gets one entry after TCRdb re-called the RT-PCR reads with MiXCR. The table has more than 200,000 distinct CDR3 sequences, about 12% seen once. This specimen consisted of non-naive T cells sorted from PBMCs, obtained about 14 days before vaccination. These receptors all stem from a man in his forties or fifties who received an inactivated influenza vaccine.

This clonotype has more than one count but fewer than ten. The chain recombines TRBV3-1 with TRBJ1-2; 8 bases are shared with TRBD1. Germline V gene sequence: CDR1 LGHDT, CDR2 YNNKEL (reference sequence). There are 14 residues in the CDR3. V dropped 4 bases and J dropped 5; count of bases not matched to a gene: 6. The CDR3 region has the DNA TGTGCCAGCAGCCCGACAGGGGTATCTTATGGCTACACCTTC. It specifies CASSPTGVSYGYTF.

The chain is built from TRBV24-1 and TRBJ2-1; 14 nucleotides align to TRBD2. Germline V gene lookup returns CDR1 KGHDR and CDR2 SFDVKD. The junction had 8 bases not matched to a gene; V was cut back by 3 bases and J by 8 bases. CDR3 length equals 17 residues. This chain's CDR3 is CATSDETSGRALDEQFF. CDR3 in DNA: TGTGCCACCAGTGATGAGACTAGCGGGAGGGCCTTGGATGAGCAGTTCTTC.

This chain links TRBV7-6 with TRBJ2-3; 12 nucleotides match TRBD2. CDR3 length equals 17 residues. Germline V CDR1 and CDR2: SGHVS, FNYEAQ. After removal of 1 base from V and 4 bases from J, the junction contained 6 bases not matched to a gene. In DNA, the CDR3 is TGTGCCAGCAGCTTAGGGGCCGGGACTAGCGGGTCAGATACGCAGTATTTT. It specifies CASSLGAGTSGSDTQYF.

This clonotype was seen ten or more times. V usage is TRBV7-8 and J usage is TRBJ2-2, with D unclear. CDR1 is SGHVS, CDR2 FQNEAQ, per germline. The CDR3 totals 16 residues. V shed 2 bases and J shed 2 bases, with 12 bases lying between them. The CDR3 reads CASSLPAVGNTGELFF. In DNA, the CDR3 is TGTGCCAGCAGCTTACCGGCTGTTGGAAACACCGGGGAGCTGTTTTTT.

This clonotype was found many times. At one of its ends the junction is not consistent with the germline gene, which may arise from a read error. The J gene is TRBJ1-6, the V gene TRBV4-1; 8 bases are a match to TRBD1. Germline V gene lookup returns CDR1 MGHRA and CDR2 YSYEKL. The CDR3 length is 17 residues. The CDR3 protein is CASSQDQGASYNSPLHF. CDR3 sequence (DNA): TGTGCCAGCAGCCAAGATCAGGGGGCCTCCTATAATTCACCCCTCCACTTT.

This clonotype was observed a few times. The chain links TRBV25-1 to TRBJ2-3; D is ambiguous. Germline V gene sequence: CDR1 MGHDK, CDR2 SYGVNS. V lost 3 bases, J lost 5 bases, and 15 bases lay in between. This CDR3 region has 15 residues. The CDR3 here is CASSDFSHRVDTQYF. The CDR3 DNA is TGTGCCAGCAGTGATTTCTCTCATCGGGTAGATACGCAGTATTTT. Full variable domain (remainder filled in from reference TRBV25-1 and TRBJ2-3): EADIYQTPRYLVIGTGKKITLECSQTMGHDKMYWYQQDPGMELHLIHYSYGVNSTEKGDLSSESTVSRIRTEHFPLTLESARPSHTSQYLCASSDFSHRVDTQYFGPGTRLTVL.

This clonotype came up many times. The gene calls are TRBV20-1 and TRBJ2-2; TRBD1 matches 7 bases. The CDR3 loop spans 16 amino acids. From germline, CDR1 is DFQATT and CDR2 SNEGSKA (reference sequence). The ends lost 0 bases at V and 2 bases at J; junction bases unmatched: 6. CDR3 loop: CSARDITGDNTGELFF. CDR3 DNA sequence: TGCAGTGCTAGAGATATCACAGGGGACAACACCGGGGAGCTGTTTTTT.